This TCR beta chain was sequenced in a study of cytomegalovirus exposure and HLA in healthy donors. This clone was counted a few times. Germline CDR1 SGHAT, CDR2 FQNNGV. The CDR3 is 14 amino acids. The V end was cut by 4 bases, the J end by 4 bases, with 13 bases between. The study ran its PCR with 60 Vbeta and 13 Jbeta primers. Only in-frame clones appear in the TCRdb table, and some are missing; sequencing was by immunoSEQ multiplex PCR. The sample has 150,000 to 180,000 clones; roughly 80% are singletons. Specimen: PBMCs. The chain employs TRBV11-2 and TRBJ1-1; D remains unclear. This sequence was found in a man aged 25-40 years in good health and CMV-seropositive. CDR3 residues: CASSSGLAGTEAFF. The CDR3, as DNA: TGTGCCAGCAGCTCCGGACTCGCCGGCACTGAAGCTTTCTTT.